The next 4 T cell receptor beta chains were all read from a single sample in a study of blood T cell repertoires in COVID-19. Produced via immunoSEQ multiplex PCR; TCRdb's table is partial and in-frame only. The profile shows about 150,000 clones, about 77% of them singletons. The source material was peripheral blood. The receptor set was obtained from a woman older than 75 with acute or convalescent COVID-19.

V and J are TRBV7-6 and TRBJ1-4; the D gene is possibly TRBD1 (5 bases). This CDR3 is built from 15 residues. V was pared by 3 bases and J by 0 bases, with 8 bases between. Germline loops: CDR1 SGHVS, CDR2 FNYEAQ. This chain's CDR3 is CASSFSGSTNEKLFF. The CDR3 nucleotides read TGTGCCAGCAGCTTCTCAGGGTCAACTAATGAAAAACTGTTTTTT.

J is TRBJ1-6 and V is TRBV19; 7 bases are shared with TRBD1. Unmatched junction bases numbered 10, after V lost 6 bases and J lost 8 bases. CDR1 is LNHDA, CDR2 SQIVND, per germline (reference sequence). The CDR3 consists of 15 residues. The CDR3 loop is CASRHQQGTDSPLHF. Written as DNA, the CDR3 is TGTGCCAGTAGGCACCAACAGGGGACCGATTCACCCCTCCACTTT.

V usage is TRBV6-5 and J usage is TRBJ1-4, with 7 bases fitting TRBD1. With 7 bases clipped from V and 5 bases from J, the junction kept 7 bases outside the gene matches. Germline V gene sequence: CDR1 MNHEY, CDR2 SVGAGI. This CDR3 contains 14 residues. CDR3 bases: TGTGCCAGCAACAGGGACAGATTAAATGAAAAACTGTTTTTT. Translation gives CASNRDRLNEKLFF.

This chain links TRBV21-1 with TRBJ1-1; TRBD1 is taken as the D call from the table, unchecked against the DNA. TRBV21-1 is shown as a pseudogene. The CDR3 loop spans 12 amino acids. The CDR3 DNA sequence: TGTGCCAGCATAGGGGAGAACACTGAAGCTTTCTTT. This codes for CASIGENTEAFF.